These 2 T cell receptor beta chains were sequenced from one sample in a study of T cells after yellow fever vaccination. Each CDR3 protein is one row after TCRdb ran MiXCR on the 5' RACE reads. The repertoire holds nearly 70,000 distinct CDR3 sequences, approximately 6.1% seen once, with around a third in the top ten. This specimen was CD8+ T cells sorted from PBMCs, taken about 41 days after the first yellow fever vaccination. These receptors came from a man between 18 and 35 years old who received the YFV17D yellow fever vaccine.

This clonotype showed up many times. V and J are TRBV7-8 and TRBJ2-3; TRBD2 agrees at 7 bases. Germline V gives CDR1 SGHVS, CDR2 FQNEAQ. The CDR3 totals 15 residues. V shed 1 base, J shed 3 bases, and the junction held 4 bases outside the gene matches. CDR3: CASSLVGGETDTQYF. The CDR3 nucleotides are TGTGCCAGCAGCTTAGTGGGGGGGGAGACAGATACGCAGTATTTT.

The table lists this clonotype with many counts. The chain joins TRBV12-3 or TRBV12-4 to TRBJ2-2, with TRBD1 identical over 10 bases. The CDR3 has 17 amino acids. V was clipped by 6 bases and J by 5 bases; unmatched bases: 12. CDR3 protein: CASRWAGTGVETGELFF. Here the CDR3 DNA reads TGTGCCAGCAGATGGGCCGGGACAGGGGTAGAGACCGGGGAGCTGTTTTTT.